This TCR beta chain was captured in a study of OX40 agonist ivuxolimab in advanced cancers. Overall study: The diagnoses of dose-escalation patients were hepatocellular carcinoma, melanoma, renal cell or head and neck cancer. Study-level findings and limits: Doses of 0.1 to 3.0 mg/kg were accompanied by clonal expansion of CD4+ and CD8+ blood T cells by week 6. Expanded clones were, on average, more numerous in CD8+ T cells than in CD4+.

This clone was seen only once. Its antigen is unknown. Any history of autoimmune disease or systemic immunosuppression disqualified patients. TCRdb's table, derived via immunoSEQ multiplex PCR, lists solely in-frame clones and lacks some. Altogether approximately 90,000 clones are present, about 91% being singletons, with the ten largest covering roughly 2.6%. This CDR3 contains 18 residues. The germline V gene has CDR1 SEHNR and CDR2 FQNEAQ (reference sequence). Germline trimming cut 6 bases from V and 2 bases from J; bases unmatched to any gene: 17. The chain links TRBV7-9 to TRBJ2-3, with 7 bases lining up with TRBD2. Here the sequenced sample was CD4+ or CD8+ T cells sorted from blood, taken in a trial of the OX40 agonist ivuxolimab. This sequence originates from an adult with an advanced solid tumor such as melanoma, head and neck, liver or kidney cancer. The CDR3 spells CASRLPPGLPSYTDTQYF. The CDR3 nucleotides are TGTGCCAGCAGGCTCCCCCCGGGACTACCCTCTTACACAGATACGCAGTATTTT.